Listed below are T cell receptor beta chains from one sample, sequenced in a study of T cell changes during pregnancy in multiple sclerosis. The repertoire was sequenced with immunoSEQ multiplex PCR; TCRdb's copy has only in-frame clones and lacks some. The table records some 40,000 clones, about 93% of them present only once. The sample was CD4+ T cells from peripheral blood mononuclear cells, taken in the third trimester of pregnancy. The receptor set was obtained from a female donor in good health, enrolled as a control in a pregnancy study. Each CDR3 is given with its conserved first and last residue. A D gene is named only where the DNA matches it firmly. For some rows the clone size is stated as once, few or many, or as a class when expanded; others skip it.

v_gene: TRBV18
abundance: .
d_gene: .
j_gene: TRBJ1-3
CDR3nt: TGTGCCAGCCACCGGGGGAGCTCTGGAAACACCATATATTTT
CDR3aa: CASHRGSSGNTIYF

v_gene: TRBV4-1
abundance: .
d_gene: TRBD2
j_gene: TRBJ2-5
CDR3nt: TGCGCCAGCAGCCCCAGCGGGACGTTCCAAGAGACCCAGTACTTC
CDR3aa: CASSPSGTFQETQYF

v_gene: TRBV5-1
abundance: .
d_gene: .
j_gene: TRBJ2-5
CDR3nt: TGCGCCAGCAGCAAATGGGCCGGGAGCGCTCAAGAGACCCAGTACTTC
CDR3aa: CASSKWAGSAQETQYF

v_gene: TRBV18
abundance: .
d_gene: .
j_gene: TRBJ1-1
CDR3nt: TGTGCCAGCTCACAAGGGAGTTCTGAAGCTTTCTTT
CDR3aa: CASSQGSSEAFF

v_gene: TRBV19
abundance: once
d_gene: .
j_gene: TRBJ1-2
CDR3nt: TGTGCCAGTAGTACCGGCGGCTTCTATGGCTACACCTTC
CDR3aa: CASSTGGFYGYTF

v_gene: TRBV27
abundance: .
d_gene: .
j_gene: TRBJ2-5
CDR3nt: TGTGCCAGCAGTCCATCTCGGGGGACCCAGTACTTC
CDR3aa: CASSPSRGTQYF

v_gene: TRBV5-1
abundance: .
d_gene: .
j_gene: TRBJ1-4
CDR3nt: TGCGCCAGCAGCTCGGACAGCACGGATGAAAAACTGTTTTTT
CDR3aa: CASSSDSTDEKLFF

v_gene: TRBV2
abundance: .
d_gene: .
j_gene: TRBJ2-7
CDR3nt: TGTGCCAGCAGTGAAGCGCGGGGCACAACCTACGAGCAGTACTTC
CDR3aa: CASSEARGTTYEQYF

v_gene: TRBV28
abundance: .
d_gene: .
j_gene: TRBJ1-5
CDR3nt: TGTGCCAGCAGGACAGGACGGTTCAATCAGCCCCAGCATTTT
CDR3aa: CASRTGRFNQPQHF

v_gene: TRBV6-5
abundance: few
d_gene: TRBD1
j_gene: TRBJ2-7
CDR3nt: TGTGCCAGCAGAGATCAGGGGGCACGGGAGCAGTACTTC
CDR3aa: CASRDQGAREQYF

v_gene: TRBV16
abundance: .
d_gene: .
j_gene: TRBJ2-5
CDR3nt: TGTGCCAGCAGCCTTAACCTGAGAGAGACCCAGTACTTC
CDR3aa: CASSLNLRETQYF

v_gene: TRBV5-1
abundance: once
d_gene: TRBD1
j_gene: TRBJ2-1
CDR3nt: TGCGCCAGCAGCGTCGGGACAGGAGACCGAGGGCCAGGGTACAATGAGCAGTTCTTC
CDR3aa: CASSVGTGDRGPGYNEQFF

v_gene: TRBV23-1
abundance: .
d_gene: .
j_gene: TRBJ2-1
CDR3nt: TGCGCCAGCAGTGATCTAAGTCCCCACGTCCATGAGCAGTTCTTC
CDR3aa: CASSDLSPHVHEQFF

v_gene: TRBV5-4
abundance: .
d_gene: .
j_gene: TRBJ2-7
CDR3nt: TGTGCCAGCAGCTTGGCTAGTTACGAGCAGTACTTC
CDR3aa: CASSLASYEQYF

v_gene: TRBV18
abundance: .
d_gene: .
j_gene: TRBJ2-1
CDR3nt: TGTGCCAGTACGGGTGGGACGCCGGGACAACAGTTCTTC
CDR3aa: CASTGGTPGQQFF

v_gene: TRBV6-4
abundance: .
d_gene: TRBD2
j_gene: TRBJ2-7
CDR3nt: TGTGCCAGCAGCGGGACTAGCGGGGGTACCTACGAGCAGTACTTC
CDR3aa: CASSGTSGGTYEQYF

v_gene: TRBV7-8
abundance: .
d_gene: .
j_gene: TRBJ2-2
CDR3nt: TGTGCCAGCAGCTTAATATTACGGACAACGAACACCGGGGAGCTGTTTTTT
CDR3aa: CASSLILRTTNTGELFF

v_gene: TRBV2
abundance: .
d_gene: TRBD2
j_gene: TRBJ2-7
CDR3nt: TGTGCCAGCGGAGCGGGACTTTGGGGCGAGCAGTACTTC
CDR3aa: CASGAGLWGEQYF

v_gene: TRBV19
abundance: .
d_gene: .
j_gene: TRBJ2-2
CDR3nt: TGTGCCAGCGTCCTTTGGGCAGACCTTCCAACCGGGGAGCTGTTTTTT
CDR3aa: CASVLWADLPTGELFF

v_gene: TRBV10-3
abundance: .
d_gene: .
j_gene: TRBJ2-7
CDR3nt: TGTGCCATCAGCGCGGGAATCTCCTACGAGCAGTACTTC
CDR3aa: CAISAGISYEQYF

v_gene: TRBV7-9
abundance: few
d_gene: TRBD2
j_gene: TRBJ2-1
CDR3nt: TGTGCCGGGGGTCGTTCCGGGAGGAACAATGAGCAGTTCTTC
CDR3aa: CAGGRSGRNNEQFF

v_gene: TRBV9
abundance: .
d_gene: .
j_gene: TRBJ1-5
CDR3nt: TGTGCCAGCAGTGCGGGGGTTCGGAATCAGCCCCAGCATTTT
CDR3aa: CASSAGVRNQPQHF

v_gene: TRBV7-8
abundance: .
d_gene: TRBD1
j_gene: TRBJ1-2
CDR3nt: TGTGCCAGCAGCTTAAACCGGGACAGGGTTTTGCGTGGCTACACCTTC
CDR3aa: CASSLNRDRVLRGYTF

v_gene: TRBV4-2
abundance: .
d_gene: .
j_gene: TRBJ2-5
CDR3nt: TGTGCCAGCAGCCAGACCGAGGTGGAGACCCAGTACTTC
CDR3aa: CASSQTEVETQYF

v_gene: TRBV11-3
abundance: once
d_gene: .
j_gene: TRBJ2-1
CDR3nt: TGTGCCAGCAGCCTGCGGGGAGTCAATGAGCAGTTCTTC
CDR3aa: CASSLRGVNEQFF

v_gene: TRBV27
abundance: .
d_gene: TRBD2
j_gene: TRBJ2-1
CDR3nt: TGTGCCAGCAGTTTCTCGCGGGAGGGCAACAATGAGCAGTTCTTC
CDR3aa: CASSFSREGNNEQFF

v_gene: TRBV4-2
abundance: .
d_gene: .
j_gene: TRBJ2-7
CDR3nt: TGTGCCAGCAGCCAAGAGGACAGCGCTTCCTACGAGCAGTACTTC
CDR3aa: CASSQEDSASYEQYF

v_gene: TRBV11-3
abundance: .
d_gene: TRBD1
j_gene: TRBJ2-3
CDR3nt: TGTGCCAGCAGCTTGACAGGGAGCACAGATACGCAGTATTTT
CDR3aa: CASSLTGSTDTQYF

v_gene: TRBV19
abundance: .
d_gene: TRBD2
j_gene: TRBJ2-2
CDR3nt: TGTGCCAGTAGGCGGGAGGGCCGGGGGACCGGGGAGCTGTTTTTT
CDR3aa: CASRREGRGTGELFF

v_gene: TRBV28
abundance: .
d_gene: .
j_gene: TRBJ1-1
CDR3nt: TGTGCCAGCAGTTTTAGCGGCCCCCGGGTGGCTTTCTTT
CDR3aa: CASSFSGPRVAFF

v_gene: TRBV30
abundance: .
d_gene: .
j_gene: TRBJ1-2
CDR3nt: TGTGCCTCGCACAGGTATTCACCCGGTAGCTACACCTTC
CDR3aa: CASHRYSPGSYTF

v_gene: TRBV6-5
abundance: .
d_gene: TRBD1
j_gene: TRBJ1-1
CDR3nt: TGTGCCAGCAGAGGGACAGGGTGGAACACTGAAGCTTTCTTT
CDR3aa: CASRGTGWNTEAFF

v_gene: TRBV6-6
abundance: .
d_gene: TRBD2
j_gene: TRBJ2-1
CDR3nt: TGTGCCAGCAGTTACGTTAGCGGGAGAAACAATGAGCAGTTCTTC
CDR3aa: CASSYVSGRNNEQFF

v_gene: TRBV7-2
abundance: .
d_gene: TRBD1
j_gene: TRBJ1-2
CDR3nt: TGTGCCAGCAGCTTAGTCTTAGGGACAGGGGACTATGGCTACACCTTC
CDR3aa: CASSLVLGTGDYGYTF

v_gene: TRBV6-1
abundance: .
d_gene: TRBD2
j_gene: TRBJ2-1
CDR3nt: TGTGCCAGCAGCACTAGCGGGGGAGAGCAGTTCTTC
CDR3aa: CASSTSGGEQFF

v_gene: TRBV29-1
abundance: .
d_gene: .
j_gene: TRBJ2-7
CDR3nt: TGCAGCGTAAGGGGGATTCTGACCTACGAGCAGTACTTC
CDR3aa: CSVRGILTYEQYF

v_gene: TRBV2
abundance: .
d_gene: TRBD1
j_gene: TRBJ1-2
CDR3nt: TGTGCCAGCAGCCAAGGACAGGAGGGTGGCTACACCTTC
CDR3aa: CASSQGQEGGYTF

v_gene: TRBV5-6
abundance: .
d_gene: .
j_gene: TRBJ2-1
CDR3nt: TGTGCCAGCAGCTTGGTGGGCCAGGGGTTGAGGGACAATGAGCAGTTCTTC
CDR3aa: CASSLVGQGLRDNEQFF

v_gene: TRBV18
abundance: .
d_gene: .
j_gene: TRBJ2-3
CDR3nt: TGTGCCAGCTCACCTCCGGGGAGTAGCACAGATACGCAGTATTTT
CDR3aa: CASSPPGSSTDTQYF

v_gene: TRBV9
abundance: .
d_gene: TRBD2
j_gene: TRBJ2-3
CDR3nt: TGTGCCAGCAGCGTAGAGGCTTTAGGACTAGCGGGATCAGATACGCAGTATTTT
CDR3aa: CASSVEALGLAGSDTQYF

v_gene: TRBV18
abundance: .
d_gene: TRBD2
j_gene: TRBJ2-1
CDR3nt: TGTGCCAGCTCACCACCAGGACTAGCCCTTGAGCAGTTCTTC
CDR3aa: CASSPPGLALEQFF

v_gene: TRBV28
abundance: .
d_gene: TRBD1
j_gene: TRBJ1-1
CDR3nt: TGTGCCAGCAGTTCATTTAGCCTGGCAGGACAGGGTCGCCTCATTCAAGGGGGGGAAGCTTTCTTT
CDR3aa: CASSSFSLAGQGRLIQGGEAFF

v_gene: TRBV6-5
abundance: .
d_gene: TRBD1
j_gene: TRBJ2-7
CDR3nt: TGTGCCAGCAGTTACTCGAAACGGGACAGGGCCTACGAGCAGTACTTC
CDR3aa: CASSYSKRDRAYEQYF

v_gene: TRBV19
abundance: .
d_gene: TRBD1
j_gene: TRBJ2-1
CDR3nt: TGTGCCAGTAGTATTAGGGGGACAGAGATGGGTGAGCAGTTCTTC
CDR3aa: CASSIRGTEMGEQFF

v_gene: TRBV27
abundance: .
d_gene: TRBD2
j_gene: TRBJ2-5
CDR3nt: TGTGCCAGCAGTTCAGGGACTAGCGGGAGGGCCGGGGAGACCCAGTACTTC
CDR3aa: CASSSGTSGRAGETQYF

v_gene: TRBV10-3
abundance: .
d_gene: TRBD1
j_gene: TRBJ1-1
CDR3nt: TGTGCCATCGGGACAGGGGGCGAAAGTACTGAAGCTTTCTTT
CDR3aa: CAIGTGGESTEAFF

v_gene: TRBV9
abundance: .
d_gene: .
j_gene: TRBJ1-2
CDR3nt: TGTGCCAGCAGCGCCCCTAGGACGGGGGGCGAAGGCTACACCTTC
CDR3aa: CASSAPRTGGEGYTF

v_gene: TRBV7-9
abundance: .
d_gene: .
j_gene: TRBJ2-3
CDR3nt: TGTGCCAGCAGCTTAGTGGGGAGTACGCAGTATTTT
CDR3aa: CASSLVGSTQYF

v_gene: TRBV28
abundance: .
d_gene: .
j_gene: TRBJ1-2
CDR3nt: TGTGCCAGCAGCGGGGGAAACTATGGCTACACCTTC
CDR3aa: CASSGGNYGYTF

v_gene: TRBV19
abundance: .
d_gene: .
j_gene: TRBJ1-1
CDR3nt: TGTGCCAGTCAGGAGCGGACGGACACTGAAGCTTTCTTT
CDR3aa: CASQERTDTEAFF

v_gene: TRBV2
abundance: .
d_gene: .
j_gene: TRBJ2-6
CDR3nt: TGTGCCAGCAGTTACTCTGGGGCCAACGTCCTGACTTTC
CDR3aa: CASSYSGANVLTF

v_gene: TRBV28
abundance: .
d_gene: .
j_gene: TRBJ2-7
CDR3nt: TGTGCCAGCAGTCCCCTTGACTGGGACTCGTCCTACGAGCAGTACTTC
CDR3aa: CASSPLDWDSSYEQYF